This T cell receptor (beta chain) originates from a study of neurological immune-mediated disorders. Overall study findings and caveats: Healthy controls had more TCR clonal expansion than multiple sclerosis, which showed the least, whereas HTLV-1-associated myelopathy showed the most. Private repertoires in all groups were suggested by the finding that expanded clones across subjects shared no CDR3 amino acid sequences.

TCRdb redid the calling of the 5' RACE reads with MiXCR, one entry per CDR3 protein. The sample holds more than 75,000 distinct CDR3 sequences, 5% to 6% seen once. This clonotype was counted at least ten times. Its matching antigen is unknown. The CDR3 runs to 16 residues. The clonotype comes from a woman aged 25 to 39 with multiple sclerosis. This sequence joins TRBV21-1 and TRBJ1-1; TRBD1 reflects the table's D call only, with no check against the DNA. TRBV21-1 is noted as a pseudogene. The sample comprised PBMCs. Here the CDR3 DNA reads TGTGCCAGCAGCCACTTACGGGACAGGGGGGAGACTGAAGCCTTCTTT. This sequence encodes CASSHLRDRGETEAFF.